What follows is one TCR beta chain and its context. The length of the CDR3 is 15 residues. The germline V gene has CDR1 SGHDT and CDR2 YYEEEE. Trimming removed 4 bases at V and 1 base at J, with 15 bases between. The sample is drawn from a study of OX40 agonist ivuxolimab in advanced cancers. Sequencing used immunoSEQ multiplex PCR; TCRdb keeps in-frame clones, though not all of them. Of tens of thousands of clones in the sample, around 89% were seen once. The source was CD4+ or CD8+ T cells sorted from blood, collected in a trial of the OX40 agonist ivuxolimab. This chain links TRBV5-6 with TRBJ2-7; no clear D. This TCR derives from an adult with an advanced solid tumor such as melanoma, head and neck, liver or kidney cancer. The CDR3 is CASSQNPPGSYEQYF. The CDR3 region has the DNA TGTGCCAGCAGCCAGAACCCTCCTGGGTCCTACGAGCAGTACTTC.